Following are 4 T cell receptor beta chains from one sample sequenced in a study of response to subunit inactivated influenza vaccine (dated by TCRdb to 2017 to 2018). Library construction relied on RT-PCR. Data came from an Illumina HiSeq 2500. TCRdb itself trimmed the public reads at Q25 with fastp, ran MiXCR and retained productive beta chains. Rows are combined by CDR3 protein, so each entry shows the most common genes and DNA. For this sample there are hundreds of thousands of distinct CDR3 sequences; about 7.6% appear just once. The ten largest clonotypes hold approximately 12% of the sample. The sample was PBMCs from blood, taken roughly 24 months after vaccination. These receptors were obtained from a man between 50 and 75 years old who received an inactivated influenza vaccine. Donor details come from another sample of the same person, matched by shared clones.

This rearrangement joins TRBV28 to TRBJ2-3; 11 nucleotides line up with TRBD2. CDR1 and CDR2 (germline): MDHEN, SYDVKM. The CDR3 spans 16 residues. Unmatched junction bases numbered 6, after V lost 5 bases and J lost 2 bases. The CDR3 region has the DNA TGTGCCAGCAGTCCCCGGACTAGCGGGTACACAGATACGCAGTATTTT. It is translated as CASSPRTSGYTDTQYF.

In its sample, this clonotype was seen a few times. The rearrangement joins TRBV4-3 to TRBJ2-2, with a possible D match to TRBD2 (6 bases). V was cut by 0 bases and J by 6 bases, with 14 bases left in between. The CDR3 length is 16 residues. CDR1 is LGHNA and CDR2 is YSLEER in the germline V gene. The CDR3 sequence is CASSQDRGYSPGELFF. The CDR3 DNA follows: TGCGCCAGCAGCCAAGATCGGGGGTATTCCCCCGGGGAGCTGTTTTTT.

This clonotype was seen ten or more times. V is TRBV7-8 and J is TRBJ2-7; the match to TRBD1 covers 7 bases. This CDR3 has 15 residues. Trimming took 5 bases from V and 0 from J; bases not matched to a gene: 7. CDR1 is SGHVS and CDR2 is FQNEAQ in the germline V gene. CDR3 sequence: CASSIHQGVSYEQYF. CDR3 nucleotides: TGTGCCAGCAGCATTCACCAGGGGGTCTCCTACGAGCAGTACTTC.

This sequence joins TRBV7-6 and TRBJ2-7; a weak D match, TRBD2 (7 bases). Trimming stripped 4 bases from V and 9 bases from J, with 22 bases between. The CDR3 is 15 residues long. Germline CDR1 and CDR2: SGHVS and FNYEAQ. CDR3 nucleotide sequence: TGTGCCAGCAGCTCCTACGAACGGGGGGCCTCGGGGCAGTACTTC. Residues: CASSSYERGASGQYF.